Ten or more counts support the clone carrying this T cell receptor beta chain. From the 5' RACE reads, TCRdb called clonotypes with MiXCR, one entry per CDR3 protein. The table has 310,000 or so distinct CDR3 sequences, 8% to 9.5% seen once; the top ten hold around 7.1%. This sample was included in a study of identical twins. V lost 5 bases to trimming and J lost 5 bases; unmatched junction nucleotides: 7. The CDR3 is made up of 15 amino acids. The germline CDR1 and CDR2 sequences are LGHNT and FRNRAP. A further study also used this sample, focusing on yellow fever vaccine responses in identical twins.

The sequence was collected from a woman aged 18-29 years in good health. The chain is built from TRBV12-5 and TRBJ2-1; 9 bases match TRBD1. Specimen: CD8+ T cells sorted from blood. The CDR3 nucleotides read TGTGCTAGTGGTCCAGGACAGGGGCTCCACAATGAGCAGTTCTTC. Translating gives CASGPGQGLHNEQFF.